This passage covers 28 T cell receptor beta chains from one sample sequenced in a study of T cell repertoires in cytomegalovirus infection. One entry per CDR3 protein results from TCRdb running MiXCR on the reads. The sample lists some 600,000 distinct CDR3 sequences; 24% were seen once. Material: CD8+ T cells from PBMCs. All receptors derive from a human donor in good health (CMV status not recorded). Some clones in this sample may be carry-over from other donors' samples.

The chain uses TRBV7-9 and TRBJ1-1; D is undetermined. Germline CDR1 is SEHNR and CDR2 is FQNEAQ (reference sequence). This CDR3 spans 14 amino acids. Trimming removed 3 bases at V and 0 bases at J, with 8 bases between. CDR3 sequence: CASSFMAVNTEAFF. DNA of the CDR3: TGTGCCAGCAGCTTCATGGCAGTGAACACTGAAGCTTTCTTT.

The rearrangement uses TRBV15 and TRBJ2-1, with TRBD2 matching over 9 bases. The CDR3 is 15 residues long. The germline V gene has CDR1 LNHNV and CDR2 YYDKDF (reference sequence). J was trimmed by 7 bases and V by 6 bases; bases with no gene match: 10. The CDR3 here is CATRGAGGPKNEQFF. The CDR3, as DNA: TGTGCCACCAGAGGGGCGGGGGGGCCTAAAAATGAGCAGTTCTTC. Filled out from reference TRBV15 and TRBJ2-1, the complete variable domain reads DAMVIQNPRYQVTQFGKPVTLSCSQTLNHNVMYWYQQKSSQAPKLLFHYYDKDFNNEADTPDNFQSRRPNTSFCFLDIRSPGLGDTAMYLCATRGAGGPKNEQFFGPGTRLTVL.

The CDR3, as DNA: TGTGCCAGCAGCCTCCCACAGGGGGCGCGGACTGAAGCTTTCTTT. Translating gives CASSLPQGARTEAFF. The chain joins TRBV7-9 to TRBJ1-1; 9 bases line up with TRBD1. The CDR3 consists of 15 residues. The J segment lost 5 bases and the V segment lost 5 bases, leaving 9 bases of the junction unmatched. Germline-derived CDR1 and CDR2 are SEHNR and FQNEAQ (reference sequence).

The gene calls are TRBV4-1 and TRBJ2-1, with D tentatively TRBD1 (6 bases). Between the trimmed V and J ends, which lost 3 bases and 4 bases, there was a span of 10 bases. Per germline, CDR1 MGHRA and CDR2 YSYEKL. CDR3 length: 14 residues. In DNA, the CDR3 is TGCGCCAGCAGCCACCCGGGACATTACAATGAGCAGTTCTTC. Translated, it gives CASSHPGHYNEQFF.

The sample holds a few counts of this clonotype. Because the CDR3's place on the DNA is in doubt, the DNA is left out and the CDR3 is given as listed by TCRdb. This chain uses TRBV5-4 with TRBJ2-1; the DNA was not used to check the table's D call, TRBD1. The CDR3 is 13 amino acids long, termini counted. Germline values: CDR1 SGHNT, CDR2 YYREEE (reference sequence). CDR3 residues: CASSFASGTAWFF.

A few counts support this clonotype. The chain carries TRBV7-9 and TRBJ2-3; weak D call: TRBD1 (6 bases). CDR1 is SEHNR, CDR2 FQNEAQ, per germline (reference sequence). The CDR3 contains 15 residues. Trimming shortened V by 7 bases and J by 8 bases, and 22 bases separated the two germline ends. In DNA, the CDR3 is TGTGCCAGCACGCCGGGACACCCCGGAATCGGTACGCAGTATTTT. Translated: CASTPGHPGIGTQYF. Together with reference TRBV7-9 and TRBJ2-3, the CDR3 gives the full variable domain: DTGVSQNPRHKITKRGQNVTFRCDPISEHNRLYWYRQTLGQGPEFLTYFQNEAQLEKSRLLSDRFSAERPKGSFSTLEIQRTEQGDSAMYLCASTPGHPGIGTQYFGPGTRLTVL.

CDR3: CASSQRGTSGAQETQYF. DNA of the CDR3: TGTGCCAGCAGCCAACGAGGGACTAGCGGGGCCCAAGAGACCCAGTACTTC. J is TRBJ2-5 and V is TRBV5-4, with 13 bases fitting TRBD2. Germline V lookup: CDR1 SGHNT, CDR2 YYREEE (reference sequence). V lost 4 bases to trimming and J lost 1 base; unmatched junction nucleotides: 7. This CDR3 region has 17 residues.

The chain is built from TRBV19 and TRBJ2-2, with TRBD2 matching over 10 bases. The CDR3 is made up of 17 amino acids. In germline, CDR1 is LNHDA, CDR2 SQIVND (reference sequence). V was pared by 1 base and J by 2 bases, with 4 bases of the junction left unmatched. Here the CDR3 reads CASSIGLAGVNTGELFF. The CDR3, as DNA: TGTGCCAGTAGTATAGGGCTAGCGGGGGTCAACACCGGGGAGCTGTTTTTT.

This clonotype has more than one count but fewer than ten. The chain has TRBV7-9 and TRBJ2-3; D ambiguous. CDR1 and CDR2 from the germline V gene are SEHNR and FQNEAQ (reference sequence). Trimming pared 4 bases from V and 5 bases from J, leaving 7 bases between. CDR3 length equals 12 residues. The CDR3 region has the DNA TGTGCCAGCAGCTCCCACGGAGATACGCAGTATTTT. This codes for CASSSHGDTQYF.

This chain connects TRBV20-1 to TRBJ1-6, with 8 bases identical to TRBD1. After removal of 3 bases from V and 8 bases from J, the junction contained 6 bases not matched to a gene. CDR3 length equals 14 residues. Germline CDR1 and CDR2: DFQATT and SNEGSKA (reference sequence). The CDR3 DNA reads as TGCAGTGCTAGTAAGACAGGGGCGGATTCACCCCTCCACTTT. Residues: CSASKTGADSPLHF.

V gene TRBV29-1 combines with J gene TRBJ1-2, with D unclear. The CDR3 sequence is 12 residues long. Between the trimmed V and J ends, which lost 1 base and 6 bases, there was a span of 9 bases. Germline CDR1 is SQVTM and CDR2 is ANQGSEA. The CDR3 loop is CSVEVLRHGYTF. DNA of the CDR3: TGCAGCGTTGAAGTTTTACGGCATGGCTACACCTTC.

This chain joins TRBV6-2 or TRBV6-3 and TRBJ2-7; 7 nucleotides line up with TRBD1. Germline CDR1 MNHEY, CDR2 SVGEGT. CDR3 length: 14 amino acids. V shed 0 bases and J 2 bases; nucleotides not matched to a gene: 1. The CDR3: CASSYSTGTYEQYV. The CDR3 DNA reads TGTGCCAGCAGTTACTCGACAGGGACCTACGAGCAGTACGTC.

The chain joins TRBV13 to TRBJ2-3; D tentatively reads TRBD1 or TRBD2 (5 bases each). The V end was cut by 6 bases, the J end by 1 base, with 17 bases between. This CDR3 is built from 16 residues. Germline CDR1 and CDR2: PRHDT and FYEKMQ (reference sequence). The CDR3 loop reads CASSSGTKAGTDTQYF. The CDR3 region has the DNA TGTGCCAGCAGTTCGGGGACGAAAGCTGGCACAGATACGCAGTATTTT.

This clonotype was counted a few times. V usage is TRBV5-1 and J usage is TRBJ2-2; D not certain. Germline V lookup: CDR1 SGHRS, CDR2 YFSETQ. Trimming took off 0 bases at V and 0 bases at J, with 6 bases between the two ends. CDR3 length: 15 residues. The DNA of the CDR3 is TGCGCCAGCAGCTTGGAAGGCCCGAACACCGGGGAGCTGTTTTTT. Translation: CASSLEGPNTGELFF.

This clonotype was seen only a few times. This chain connects TRBV27 to TRBJ2-1; 7 bases are shared with TRBD1. V lost 6 bases, J lost 4 bases, and 9 bases stayed unmatched. The germline CDR1 and CDR2 sequences are MNHEY and SMNVEV (reference sequence). The CDR3 has 15 residues. CDR3 loop: CASSADRWKYNEQFF. Written as DNA, the CDR3 is TGTGCCAGCAGCGCGGACAGGTGGAAATACAATGAGCAGTTCTTC.

The chain has TRBV28 and TRBJ2-3, with 7 bases lining up with TRBD2. Per the germline V gene, CDR1 is MDHEN and CDR2 is SYDVKM. The CDR3 has 17 amino acids. V lost 6 bases and J lost 0; bases outside the gene matches: 12. The CDR3 region is CASRTLWAGVSTDTQYF. For the CDR3, the DNA is TGTGCCAGCAGGACCCTCTGGGCGGGGGTTAGCACAGATACGCAGTATTTT.

This clonotype was recorded many times. The chain couples TRBV7-2 to TRBJ2-5; TRBD1 might be the D (6 bases). Trimming stripped 4 bases from V and 3 bases from J, with 18 bases between. CDR1 is SGHTA, CDR2 FQGNSA, per germline. The CDR3 totals 16 residues. The CDR3 is CASSSTTGTREETQYF. CDR3 bases: TGTGCCAGCAGCTCGACCACAGGGACCCGGGAAGAGACCCAGTACTTC.

There are a few counts of this clonotype. The CDR3 nucleotides are TGTGCCAGCAGTTTCGGGACAGGGGGAGAGACCCAGTACTTC. This encodes CASSFGTGGETQYF. The V gene is TRBV27, the J gene TRBJ2-5, with 11 bases lining up with TRBD1. Germline values: CDR1 MNHEY, CDR2 SMNVEV (reference sequence). The CDR3 has 14 amino acids. With 3 bases clipped from V and 4 bases from J, the junction kept 1 base outside the gene matches.

The chain uses TRBV2 and TRBJ2-7; a possible D gene is TRBD1 (5 bases). Germline CDR1 reads SNHLY; CDR2 reads FYNNEI. The ends were cut back, 11 bases at V and 4 bases at J, with 12 bases in the middle. The CDR3 has 11 residues. The CDR3 here is CALRAGYEQYF. The CDR3 region has the DNA TGTGCCCTAAGGGCAGGGTACGAGCAGTACTTC.

The sample holds many counts of this clonotype. The DNA of the CDR3 is TGCGCCAGCAGATCTAGCGGGGCCTACAATGAGCAGTTCTTC. Amino acids: CASRSSGAYNEQFF. The chain has TRBV10-2 and TRBJ2-1; 9 positions agree with TRBD2. This CDR3 has 14 residues. The V segment lost 6 bases and the J segment 2 bases; nucleotides outside the gene matches: 2. Germline lookup yields CDR1 WSHSY and CDR2 SAAADI.

This clonotype was recorded many times. V gene TRBV12-3 or TRBV12-4 combines with J gene TRBJ2-5; 8 bases match TRBD1. The CDR3 is made up of 16 amino acids. V was pared by 5 bases and J by 5 bases, with 13 bases of the junction left unmatched. In DNA, the CDR3 is TGTGCCAGCAGTCAAACAGGGGGAATGCGTATGGAGACCCAGTACTTC. It specifies CASSQTGGMRMETQYF.

This clonotype was counted many times. The genes are TRBV10-2 and TRBJ2-1; D unresolved. V was pared by 4 bases and J by 13 bases, with 14 bases between. Germline CDR1 and CDR2: WSHSY and SAAADI. The CDR3 is 12 residues long. The CDR3 bases are TGCGCCAGCAGTGTGGATAAATTAAAACAGTTCTTC. Protein: CASSVDKLKQFF.

This clonotype was counted between two and nine times. This rearrangement joins TRBV7-9 to TRBJ1-4; D not certain. From germline, CDR1 is SEHNR and CDR2 FQNEAQ (reference sequence). CDR3 size: 16 residues. V was pared by 5 bases and J by 2 bases, with 15 bases between. The CDR3 DNA is TGTGCCAGCAGCGCCGGGGTGGCAGTTACTAATGAAAAACTGTTTTTT. It is translated as CASSAGVAVTNEKLFF. Full variable domain (remainder filled in from reference TRBV7-9 and TRBJ1-4): DTGVSQNPRHKITKRGQNVTFRCDPISEHNRLYWYRQTLGQGPEFLTYFQNEAQLEKSRLLSDRFSAERPKGSFSTLEIQRTEQGDSAMYLCASSAGVAVTNEKLFFGSGTQLSVL.

This clonotype showed up just a few times. The chain recombines TRBV12-3 or TRBV12-4 with TRBJ2-7; 9 nucleotides agree with TRBD1. The CDR3 contains 15 residues. The ends lost 5 bases at V and 4 bases at J; junction bases unmatched: 9. The CDR3 bases are TGTGCCAGCAGTCCGGACAGGGGTGCGCAGTACGAGCAGTACTTC. Residues: CASSPDRGAQYEQYF.

The table lists this clonotype with a count of one. The chain carries TRBV20-1 and TRBJ2-1, with TRBD1 identical over 9 bases. The CDR3 has 14 residues. The J segment lost 8 bases and the V segment lost 5 bases, leaving 10 bases of the junction unmatched. Germline values: CDR1 DFQATT, CDR2 SNEGSKA (reference sequence). The CDR3 loop reads CSAVTGGLVDEQFF. For the CDR3, the DNA is TGCAGTGCTGTGACAGGGGGTCTGGTCGATGAGCAGTTCTTC.

The chain is built from TRBV5-1 and TRBJ1-6; 8 nucleotides agree with TRBD1. Losses at the gene ends were 6 bases for V and 4 bases for J; bases not matched to a gene: 6. The CDR3 sequence is 15 residues long. Germline V gives CDR1 SGHRS, CDR2 YFSETQ. Here the CDR3 DNA reads TGCGCCAGCACCGCGACAGGGGTGTATAATTCACCCCTCCACTTT. Protein sequence: CASTATGVYNSPLHF.

This clonotype was found a few times. The chain uses TRBV13 and TRBJ2-4, with D possibly TRBD2 on 6 matching bases. The CDR3 sequence is 12 residues long. The V end lost 5 bases, the J end lost 6 bases, and 8 bases lay between the germline ends. Per germline, CDR1 PRHDT and CDR2 FYEKMQ (reference sequence). CDR3 bases: TGTGCCAGCAGCGTCGGGGGAAACATTCAGTACTTC. Translated: CASSVGGNIQYF.

This clonotype was detected only a few times. The chain employs TRBV7-9 and TRBJ2-3; D is tentatively TRBD1 or TRBD2 (6 bases each). In germline, CDR1 is SEHNR, CDR2 FQNEAQ (reference sequence). Trimming shortened V by 1 base and J by 2 bases, and 16 bases separated the two germline ends. The length of the CDR3 is 17 residues. The chain's CDR3 is CASSLVASGAYTDTQYF. The CDR3 nucleotides read TGTGCCAGCAGCTTAGTAGCCTCGGGGGCTTACACAGATACGCAGTATTTT.